The entry below describes one TCR beta chain. The study reverse transcribed the entire isolated RNA, so it sequenced expressed TCRB transcripts. Regulatory, naive and central memory T cell samples averaged roughly 3.5 million reads. Here immunoSEQ multiplex PCR was the method, and the copy in TCRdb shows in-frame clones only, minus some. The data hold over 700,000 clones, with 17% observed a single time. Germline values: CDR1 KGHSH, CDR2 LQKENI. V was pared by 3 bases and J by 8 bases, with 10 bases of the junction left unmatched. The CDR3 has 15 amino acids. The source of the sample is a study of beta chain features in type 1 diabetes. The overall study: Patient and healthy donor groups were alike in age, gender and cell yields.

Sorting gave populations that all exceeded 98% purity. The chain combines TRBV18 with TRBJ2-7; TRBD1 matches at 10 bases. Sample: naive CD4+ T cells from blood. The receptor was derived from a woman aged 18-30 years in good health. The CDR3 here is CASSPPGQGHLKQYF. In nucleotides, the CDR3 is TGTGCCAGCTCACCGCCGGGACAGGGGCATTTGAAGCAGTACTTC.